This TCR beta chain was found in a study of blood T cell repertoires in COVID-19. The overall study: There were acute and convalescent COVID-19 samples, and they came from the United States, Italy and Spain. T cells, B-cell-depleted T cells, or PBMCs supplied cDNA or gDNA.

V lost 4 bases and J 2 bases, leaving 15 bases between the germline ends. This CDR3 comprises 16 residues. The germline CDR1 and CDR2 sequences are MNHNS and SASEGT. Cohort 3 donors counted as recovered after two negative PCRs, clearance, or resolved symptoms. Method: immunoSEQ multiplex PCR; TCRdb's copy keeps in-frame clones and lacks some. The sample yields 250,000 to 350,000 clones, approximately 85% seen once. Sequencing was performed on PBMCs or T cells enriched from blood (not recorded which). The origin of this receptor is a woman younger than 45 who had recovered from COVID-19. This chain connects TRBV6-1 to TRBJ2-1; perhaps TRBD2 as D (6 bases). The CDR3 here is CASSGGTGVAYNEQFF. The CDR3 coding sequence is TGTGCCAGCAGTGGGGGGACGGGGGTGGCCTACAATGAGCAGTTCTTC.